This T cell receptor beta chain comes out of a study of shared clonotypes between healthy human individuals. As for the study in general: Donor composition was a couple of women and a few men, aged 18 to 49.

Remarks on this clone: A read error may be the cause here, since a much bigger clone is one base away.

The assay was immunoSEQ multiplex PCR, and TCRdb's table has in-frame clones only and misses some. In the table there are about 490,000 clones, 79% of which are singletons. The CDR3 length is 14 residues. Per germline, CDR1 SQVTM and CDR2 ANQGSEA. Donors comprised only Caucasian adults living in Nashville, Tennessee. This TCR derives from a woman between 35 and 50 years old in good health. Some clones in this sample may be carry-over from other donors' samples. The genes are TRBV29-1 and TRBJ1-4; 8 bases line up with TRBD1. The sample consisted of PBMCs. DNA for the CDR3: TGCAGGGTTCAACCGGGACAGGATAATGAAAAACTGTTTTTT. Protein product: CRVQPGQDNEKLFF.